This entry lists 15 T cell receptor beta chains sequenced from one sample in a study of blood T cell repertoires in COVID-19. Assay: immunoSEQ multiplex PCR; the TCRdb copy retains only in-frame clones and omits some. The sample contains 87,000 or so clones, under 85% of which appear only once. The sequencing input was peripheral blood. These receptors all stem from a woman at least 80 years old with COVID-19, enrolled during active disease.

The rearrangement links TRBV27 to TRBJ1-2, with D possibly TRBD1 on 5 matching bases. Germline-derived CDR1 and CDR2 are MNHEY and SMNVEV (reference sequence). The CDR3 is 13 residues long. V was pared by 2 bases and J by 4 bases, with 8 bases between. The CDR3 DNA reads as TGTGCCAGCAGTTTAAGGCAGGGCTATGGCTACACCTTC. Protein: CASSLRQGYGYTF.

V is TRBV7-8 and J is TRBJ2-7; TRBD2 aligns across 11 bases. Germline V gives CDR1 SGHVS, CDR2 FQNEAQ. This CDR3 has 15 residues. After removal of 4 bases from V and 1 base from J, the junction contained 3 bases not matched to a gene. Here the CDR3 DNA reads TGTGCCAGCAGCTCGCTAGCGGGGGGTTCCTACGAGCAGTACTTC. It translates to CASSSLAGGSYEQYF.

The chain carries TRBV5-1 and TRBJ1-1; 9 nucleotides align to TRBD1. V lost 4 bases to trimming and J lost 3 bases; unmatched junction nucleotides: 7. CDR1 is SGHRS and CDR2 is YFSETQ in the germline V gene. The CDR3 sequence is 15 residues long. The CDR3 sequence: CASSPYRGPDTEAFF. The CDR3 coding sequence is TGCGCCAGCAGCCCGTACAGGGGGCCTGACACTGAAGCTTTCTTT.

The rearrangement joins TRBV25-1 to TRBJ2-7; tentative D call: TRBD2 (5 bases). The CDR3 covers 13 residues. Germline V gene data show CDR1 as MGHDK and CDR2 as SYGVNS. The V gene lost 0 bases and the J gene lost 4 bases, with 7 bases spanning the gap. CDR3 residues: CASSEYRTYEQYF. CDR3 DNA: TGTGCCAGCAGTGAATATAGGACTTACGAGCAGTACTTC.

This clone was recorded a few times. The chain uses TRBV9 and TRBJ2-3, with a weak D call TRBD2 (6 bases). Between the trimmed V and J ends, which lost 1 base and 2 bases, there was a span of 8 bases. Germline CDR1 SGDLS, CDR2 YYNGEE. This CDR3 has 14 residues. CDR3 sequence: CASSVTSNTDTQYF. CDR3 nucleotide sequence: TGTGCCAGCAGCGTAACTAGCAACACAGATACGCAGTATTTT.

Ten or more counts support this clone. The V call is TRBV9, the J call TRBJ2-4; D unresolved. Germline-derived CDR1 and CDR2 are SGDLS and YYNGEE. The CDR3 is 16 residues long. Trimming removed 1 base at V and 2 bases at J, with 13 bases between. Here the CDR3 reads CASSVSPLWPKNIQYF. The CDR3 nucleotides read TGTGCCAGCAGCGTATCTCCACTATGGCCCAAAAACATTCAGTACTTC.

This chain links TRBV2 with TRBJ2-5; TRBD2 matches at 10 bases. CDR1 is SNHLY, CDR2 FYNNEI, per germline. CDR3 length: 13 amino acids. Germline trimming cut 3 bases from V and 7 bases from J; bases unmatched to any gene: 2. The CDR3 sequence is CASSEVAGGTQYF. The CDR3 DNA sequence: TGTGCCAGCAGTGAGGTAGCGGGGGGGACCCAGTACTTC.

This clone was seen a few times. The CDR3, as DNA: TGTGCCAGCAGTGTCCAGGGCTCCTATAATTCACCCCTCCACTTT. This codes for CASSVQGSYNSPLHF. The chain joins TRBV2 to TRBJ1-6; perhaps TRBD1 as D (5 bases). CDR1 SNHLY and CDR2 FYNNEI come from the germline V gene. V lost 4 bases and J lost 0, with 7 bases in between. This CDR3 has 15 amino acids.

This chain uses TRBV6-5 with TRBJ2-7; 9 nucleotides agree with TRBD2. The length of the CDR3 is 15 residues. Looked up from germline, CDR1 is MNHEY and CDR2 is SVGAGI. V lost 6 bases, J lost 6 bases, and 12 bases stayed unmatched. CDR3 nucleotides: TGTGCCAGCAGCAAATCGGGGCTAGCGGGACTCGAGCAGTACTTC. It encodes CASSKSGLAGLEQYF.

The chain joins TRBV7-3 to TRBJ2-7; TRBD1 matches 7 bases. V lost 2 bases, J lost 6 bases, and 16 bases stayed unmatched. Looked up from germline, CDR1 is SGHTA and CDR2 is FQGTGA. The CDR3 sequence is 17 residues long. CDR3 in DNA: TGTGCCAGCAGCTTAGCCCCAGACAGGGTCAGTGCCCGCGAGCAGTACTTC. Its translation is CASSLAPDRVSAREQYF.

The chain links TRBV4-3 to TRBJ2-5; 8 bases map to TRBD2. Germline V gives CDR1 LGHNA, CDR2 YSLEER. V shed 0 bases and J 5 bases; nucleotides not matched to a gene: 14. CDR3 length: 18 amino acids. CDR3 protein: CASSQDWQRGGLLETQYF. The CDR3 DNA follows: TGCGCCAGCAGCCAAGATTGGCAACGGGGGGGCCTTTTGGAGACCCAGTACTTC.

The J gene is TRBJ2-7, the V gene TRBV3-1 (or the pseudogene TRBV3-2); D is possibly TRBD2 (6 bases). Trimming cost V 4 bases and J 3 bases, with 13 bases left between them. The length of the CDR3 is 14 residues. Germline values: CDR1 LGHDT, CDR2 YNNKEL (reference sequence). DNA for the CDR3: TGTGCCAGCAGCCTCGGGGGTGCGGGCTACGAGCAGTACTTC. This codes for CASSLGGAGYEQYF.

This chain uses TRBV10-3 with TRBJ2-7; TRBD2 is a possible D gene (6 bases). Germline values: CDR1 ENHRY, CDR2 SYGVKD. With 0 bases removed from V and 0 bases from J, the gap between germline ends came to 6 bases. This CDR3 has 14 residues. The CDR3 sequence is CAISESEGSYEQYF. The CDR3, as DNA: TGTGCCATCAGTGAGTCGGAGGGCTCCTACGAGCAGTACTTC.

The chain recombines TRBV2 with TRBJ2-3; D remains unclear. V lost 7 bases, J lost 0 bases, and 11 bases lay in between. CDR1 is SNHLY, CDR2 FYNNEI, per germline. The CDR3 sequence is 14 residues long. The CDR3 DNA reads as TGTGCCAGCACCGCGCTTAGTAGCACAGATACGCAGTATTTT. Its protein product is CASTALSSTDTQYF.

The rearrangement links TRBV5-1 to TRBJ2-3, with a tentative D call TRBD1 (6 bases). V lost 4 bases to trimming and J lost 4 bases, with 16 bases between them. Germline V CDR1 and CDR2: SGHRS, YFSETQ. The CDR3 spans 15 residues. The CDR3 is CASSQGFQRADTQYF. In nucleotides, the CDR3 is TGCGCCAGCAGCCAGGGGTTTCAACGAGCAGATACGCAGTATTTT.